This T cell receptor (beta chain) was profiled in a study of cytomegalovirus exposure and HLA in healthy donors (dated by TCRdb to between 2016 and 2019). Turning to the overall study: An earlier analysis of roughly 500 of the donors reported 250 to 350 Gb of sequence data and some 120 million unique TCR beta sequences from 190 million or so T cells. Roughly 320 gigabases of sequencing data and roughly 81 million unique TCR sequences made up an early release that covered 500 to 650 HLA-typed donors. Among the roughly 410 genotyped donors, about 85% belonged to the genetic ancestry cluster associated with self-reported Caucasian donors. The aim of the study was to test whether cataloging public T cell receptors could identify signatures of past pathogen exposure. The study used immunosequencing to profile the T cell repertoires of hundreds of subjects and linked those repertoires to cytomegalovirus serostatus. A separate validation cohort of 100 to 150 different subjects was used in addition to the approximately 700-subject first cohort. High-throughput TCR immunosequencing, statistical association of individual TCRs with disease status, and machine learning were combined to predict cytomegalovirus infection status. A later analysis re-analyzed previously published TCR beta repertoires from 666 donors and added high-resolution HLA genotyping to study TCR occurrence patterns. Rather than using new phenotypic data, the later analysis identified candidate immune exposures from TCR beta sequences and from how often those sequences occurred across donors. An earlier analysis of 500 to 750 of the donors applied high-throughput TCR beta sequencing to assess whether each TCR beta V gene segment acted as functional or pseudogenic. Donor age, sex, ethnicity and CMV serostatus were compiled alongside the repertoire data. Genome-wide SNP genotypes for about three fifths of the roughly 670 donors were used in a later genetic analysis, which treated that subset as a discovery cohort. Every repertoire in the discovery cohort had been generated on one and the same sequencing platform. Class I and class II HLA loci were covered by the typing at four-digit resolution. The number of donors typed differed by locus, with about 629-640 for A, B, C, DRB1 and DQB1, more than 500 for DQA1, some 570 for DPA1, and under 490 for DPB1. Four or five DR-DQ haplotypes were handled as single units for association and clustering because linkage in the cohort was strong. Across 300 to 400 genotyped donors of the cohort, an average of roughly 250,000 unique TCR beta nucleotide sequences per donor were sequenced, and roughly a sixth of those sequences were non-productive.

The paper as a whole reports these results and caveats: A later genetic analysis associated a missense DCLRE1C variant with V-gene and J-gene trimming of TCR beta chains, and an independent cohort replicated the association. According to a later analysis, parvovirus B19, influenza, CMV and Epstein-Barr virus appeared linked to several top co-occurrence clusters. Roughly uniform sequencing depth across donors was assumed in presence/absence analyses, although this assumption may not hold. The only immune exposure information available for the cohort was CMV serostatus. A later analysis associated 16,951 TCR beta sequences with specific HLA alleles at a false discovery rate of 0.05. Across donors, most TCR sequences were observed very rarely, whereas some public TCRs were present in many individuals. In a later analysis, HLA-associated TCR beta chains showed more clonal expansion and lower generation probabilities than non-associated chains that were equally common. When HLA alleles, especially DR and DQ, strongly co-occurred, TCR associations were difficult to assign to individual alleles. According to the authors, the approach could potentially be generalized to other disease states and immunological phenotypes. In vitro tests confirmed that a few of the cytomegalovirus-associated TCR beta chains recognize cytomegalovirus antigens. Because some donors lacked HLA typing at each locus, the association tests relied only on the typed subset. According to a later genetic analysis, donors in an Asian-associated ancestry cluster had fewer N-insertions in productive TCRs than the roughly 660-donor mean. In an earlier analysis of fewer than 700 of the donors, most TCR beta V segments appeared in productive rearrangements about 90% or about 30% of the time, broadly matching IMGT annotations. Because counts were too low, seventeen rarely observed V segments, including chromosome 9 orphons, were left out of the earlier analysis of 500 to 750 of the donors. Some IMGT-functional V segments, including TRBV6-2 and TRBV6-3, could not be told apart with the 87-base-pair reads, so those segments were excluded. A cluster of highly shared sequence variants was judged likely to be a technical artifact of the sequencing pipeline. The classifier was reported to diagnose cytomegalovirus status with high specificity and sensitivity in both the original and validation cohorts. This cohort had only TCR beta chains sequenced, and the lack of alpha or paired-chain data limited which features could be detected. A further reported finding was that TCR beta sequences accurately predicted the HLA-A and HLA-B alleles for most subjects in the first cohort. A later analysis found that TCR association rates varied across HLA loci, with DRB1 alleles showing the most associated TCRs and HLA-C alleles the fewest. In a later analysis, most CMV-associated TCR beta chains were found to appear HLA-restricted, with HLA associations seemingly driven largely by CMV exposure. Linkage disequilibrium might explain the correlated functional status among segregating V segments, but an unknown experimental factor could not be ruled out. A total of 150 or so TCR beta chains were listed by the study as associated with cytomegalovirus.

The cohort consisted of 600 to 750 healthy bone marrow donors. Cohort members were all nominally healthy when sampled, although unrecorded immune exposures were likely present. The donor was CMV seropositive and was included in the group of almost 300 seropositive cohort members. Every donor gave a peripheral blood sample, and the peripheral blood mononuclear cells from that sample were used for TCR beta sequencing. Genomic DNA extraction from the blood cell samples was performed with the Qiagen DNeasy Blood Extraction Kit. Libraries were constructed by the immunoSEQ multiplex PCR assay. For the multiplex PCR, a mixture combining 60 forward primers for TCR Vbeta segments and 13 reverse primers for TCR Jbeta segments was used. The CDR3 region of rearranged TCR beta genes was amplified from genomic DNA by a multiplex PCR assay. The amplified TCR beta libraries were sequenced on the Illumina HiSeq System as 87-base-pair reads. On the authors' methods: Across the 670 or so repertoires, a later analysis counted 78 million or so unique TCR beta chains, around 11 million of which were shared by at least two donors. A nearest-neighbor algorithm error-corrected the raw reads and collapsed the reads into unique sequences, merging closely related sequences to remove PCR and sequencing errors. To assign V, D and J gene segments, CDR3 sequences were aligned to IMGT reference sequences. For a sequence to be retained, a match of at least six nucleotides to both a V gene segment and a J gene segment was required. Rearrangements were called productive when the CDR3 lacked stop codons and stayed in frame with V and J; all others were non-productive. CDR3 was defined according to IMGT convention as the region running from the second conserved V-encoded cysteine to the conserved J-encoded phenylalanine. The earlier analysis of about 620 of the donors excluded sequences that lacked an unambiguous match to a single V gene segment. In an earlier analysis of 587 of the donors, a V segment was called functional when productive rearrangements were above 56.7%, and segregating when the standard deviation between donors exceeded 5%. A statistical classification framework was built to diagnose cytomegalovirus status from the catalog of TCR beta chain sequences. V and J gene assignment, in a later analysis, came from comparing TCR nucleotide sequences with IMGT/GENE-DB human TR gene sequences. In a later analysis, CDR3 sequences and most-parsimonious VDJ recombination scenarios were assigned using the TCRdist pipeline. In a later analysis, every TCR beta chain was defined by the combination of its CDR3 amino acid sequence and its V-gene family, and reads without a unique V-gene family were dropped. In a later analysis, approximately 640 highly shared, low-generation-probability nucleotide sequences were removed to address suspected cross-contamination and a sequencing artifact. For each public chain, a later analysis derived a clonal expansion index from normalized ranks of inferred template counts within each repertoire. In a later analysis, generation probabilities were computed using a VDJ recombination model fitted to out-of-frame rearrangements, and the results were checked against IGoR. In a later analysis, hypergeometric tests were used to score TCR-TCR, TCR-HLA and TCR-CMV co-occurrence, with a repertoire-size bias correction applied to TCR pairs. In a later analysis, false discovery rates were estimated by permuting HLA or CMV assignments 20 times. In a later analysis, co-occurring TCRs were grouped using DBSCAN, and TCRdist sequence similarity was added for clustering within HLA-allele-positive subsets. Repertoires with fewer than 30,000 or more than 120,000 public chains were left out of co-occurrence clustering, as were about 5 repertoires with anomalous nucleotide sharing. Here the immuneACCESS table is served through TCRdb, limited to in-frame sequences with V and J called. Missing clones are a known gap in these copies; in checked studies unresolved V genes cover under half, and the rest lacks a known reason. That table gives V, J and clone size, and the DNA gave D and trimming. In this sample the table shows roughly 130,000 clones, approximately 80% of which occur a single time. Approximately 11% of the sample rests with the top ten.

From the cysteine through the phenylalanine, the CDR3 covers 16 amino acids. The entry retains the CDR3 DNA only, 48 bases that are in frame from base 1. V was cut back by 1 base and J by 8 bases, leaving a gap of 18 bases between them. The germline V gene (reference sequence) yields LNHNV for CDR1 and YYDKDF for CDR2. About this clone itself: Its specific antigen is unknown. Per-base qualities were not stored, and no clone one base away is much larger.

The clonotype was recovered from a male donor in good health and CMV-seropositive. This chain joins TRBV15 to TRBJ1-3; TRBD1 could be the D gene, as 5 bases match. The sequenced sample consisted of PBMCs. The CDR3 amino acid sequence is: CATSRGGGGPSDTIYF. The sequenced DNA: TGTGCCACCAGCAGAGGGGGCGGCGGCCCGTCGGACACCATATATTTT.